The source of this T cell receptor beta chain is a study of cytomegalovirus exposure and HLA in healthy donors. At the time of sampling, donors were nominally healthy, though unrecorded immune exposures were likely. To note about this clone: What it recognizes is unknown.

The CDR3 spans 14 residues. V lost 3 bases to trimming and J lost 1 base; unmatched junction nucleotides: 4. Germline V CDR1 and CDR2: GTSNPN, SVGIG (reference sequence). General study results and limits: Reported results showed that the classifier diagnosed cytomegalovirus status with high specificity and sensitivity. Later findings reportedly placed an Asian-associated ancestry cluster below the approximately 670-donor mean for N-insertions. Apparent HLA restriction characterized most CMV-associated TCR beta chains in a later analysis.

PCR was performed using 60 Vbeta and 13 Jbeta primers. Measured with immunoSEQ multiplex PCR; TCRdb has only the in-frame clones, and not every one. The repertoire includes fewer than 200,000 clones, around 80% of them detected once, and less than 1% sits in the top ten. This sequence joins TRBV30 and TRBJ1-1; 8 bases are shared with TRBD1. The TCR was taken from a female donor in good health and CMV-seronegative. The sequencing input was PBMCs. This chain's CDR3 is CAWSVGQGNTEAFF. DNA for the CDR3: TGTGCCTGGAGCGTCGGACAGGGGAACACTGAAGCTTTCTTT.